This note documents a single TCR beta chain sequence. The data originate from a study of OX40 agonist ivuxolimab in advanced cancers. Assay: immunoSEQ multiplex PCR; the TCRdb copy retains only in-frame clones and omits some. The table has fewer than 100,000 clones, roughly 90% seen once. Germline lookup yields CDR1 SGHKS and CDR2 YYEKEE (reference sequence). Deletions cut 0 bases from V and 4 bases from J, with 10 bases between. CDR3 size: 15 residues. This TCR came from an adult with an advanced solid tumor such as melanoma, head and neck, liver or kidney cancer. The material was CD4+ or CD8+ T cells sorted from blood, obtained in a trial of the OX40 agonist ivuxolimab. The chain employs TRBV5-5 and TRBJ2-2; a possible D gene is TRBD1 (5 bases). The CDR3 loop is CASSLADSFTGELFF. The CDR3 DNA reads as TGTGCCAGCAGCTTGGCCGACAGCTTCACCGGGGAGCTGTTTTTT.